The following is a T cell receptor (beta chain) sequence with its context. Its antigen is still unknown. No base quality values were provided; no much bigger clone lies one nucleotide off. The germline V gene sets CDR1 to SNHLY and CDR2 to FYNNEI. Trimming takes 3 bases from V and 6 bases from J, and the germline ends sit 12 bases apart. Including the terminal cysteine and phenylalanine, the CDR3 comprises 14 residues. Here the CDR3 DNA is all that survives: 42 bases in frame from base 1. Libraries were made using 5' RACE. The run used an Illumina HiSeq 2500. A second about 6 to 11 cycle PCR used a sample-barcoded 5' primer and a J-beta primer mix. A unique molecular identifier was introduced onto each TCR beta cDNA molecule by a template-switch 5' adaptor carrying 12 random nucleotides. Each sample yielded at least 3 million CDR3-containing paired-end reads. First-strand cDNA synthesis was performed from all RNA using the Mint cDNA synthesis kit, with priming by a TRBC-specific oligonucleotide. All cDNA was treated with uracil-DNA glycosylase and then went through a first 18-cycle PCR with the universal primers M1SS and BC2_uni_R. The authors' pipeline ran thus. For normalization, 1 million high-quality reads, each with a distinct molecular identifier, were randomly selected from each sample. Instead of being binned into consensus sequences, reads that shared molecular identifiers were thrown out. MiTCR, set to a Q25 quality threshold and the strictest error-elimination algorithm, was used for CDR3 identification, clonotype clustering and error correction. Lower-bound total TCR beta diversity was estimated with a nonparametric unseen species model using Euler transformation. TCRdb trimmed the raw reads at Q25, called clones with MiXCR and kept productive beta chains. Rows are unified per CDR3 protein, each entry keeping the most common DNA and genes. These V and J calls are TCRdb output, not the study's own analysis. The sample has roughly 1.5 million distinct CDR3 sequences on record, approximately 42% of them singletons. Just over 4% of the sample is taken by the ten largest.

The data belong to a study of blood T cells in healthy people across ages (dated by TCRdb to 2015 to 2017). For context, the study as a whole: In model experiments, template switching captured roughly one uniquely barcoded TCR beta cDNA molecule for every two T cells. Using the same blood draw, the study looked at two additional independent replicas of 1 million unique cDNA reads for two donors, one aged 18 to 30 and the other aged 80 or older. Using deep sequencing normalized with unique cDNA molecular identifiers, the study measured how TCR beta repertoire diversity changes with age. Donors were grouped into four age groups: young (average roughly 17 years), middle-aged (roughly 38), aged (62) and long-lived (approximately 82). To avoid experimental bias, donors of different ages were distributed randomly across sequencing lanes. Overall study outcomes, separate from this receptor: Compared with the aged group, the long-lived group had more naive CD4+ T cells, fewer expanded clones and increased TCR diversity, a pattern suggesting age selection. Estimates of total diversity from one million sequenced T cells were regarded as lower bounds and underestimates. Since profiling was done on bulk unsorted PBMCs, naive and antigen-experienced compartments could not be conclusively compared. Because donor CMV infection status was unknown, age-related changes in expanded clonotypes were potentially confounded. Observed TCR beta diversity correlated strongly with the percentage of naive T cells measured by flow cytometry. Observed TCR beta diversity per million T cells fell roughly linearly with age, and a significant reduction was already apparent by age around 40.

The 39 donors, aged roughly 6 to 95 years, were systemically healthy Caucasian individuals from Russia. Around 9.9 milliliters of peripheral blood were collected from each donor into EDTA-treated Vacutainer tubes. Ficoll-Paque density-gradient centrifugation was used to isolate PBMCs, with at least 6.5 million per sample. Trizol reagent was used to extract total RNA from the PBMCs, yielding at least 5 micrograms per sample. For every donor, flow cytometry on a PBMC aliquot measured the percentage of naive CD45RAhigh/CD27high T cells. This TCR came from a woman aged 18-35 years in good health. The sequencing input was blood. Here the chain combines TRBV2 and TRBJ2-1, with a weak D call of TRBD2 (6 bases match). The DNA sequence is TGTGCCAGCAGTGATATTATGACTAGCAATGAGCAGTTCTTC. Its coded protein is CASSDIMTSNEQFF. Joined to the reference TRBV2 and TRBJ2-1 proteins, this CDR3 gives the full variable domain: EPEVTQTPSHQVTQMGQEVILRCVPISNHLYFYWYRQILGQKVEFLVSFYNNEISEKSEIFDDQFSVERPDGSNFTLKIRSTKLEDSAMYFCASSDIMTSNEQFFGPGTRLTVL.